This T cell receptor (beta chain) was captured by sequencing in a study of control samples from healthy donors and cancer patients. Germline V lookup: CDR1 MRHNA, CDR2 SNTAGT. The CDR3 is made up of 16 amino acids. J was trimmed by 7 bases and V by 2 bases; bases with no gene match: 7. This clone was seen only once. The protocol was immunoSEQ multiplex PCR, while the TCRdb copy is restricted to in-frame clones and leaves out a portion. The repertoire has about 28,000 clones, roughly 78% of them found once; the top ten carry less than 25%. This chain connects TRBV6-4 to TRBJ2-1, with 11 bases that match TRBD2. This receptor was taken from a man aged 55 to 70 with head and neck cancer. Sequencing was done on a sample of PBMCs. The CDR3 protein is CASSDVLAGETNEQFF. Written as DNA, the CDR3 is TGTGCCAGCAGTGACGTACTAGCGGGAGAAACTAATGAGCAGTTCTTC.